A single sample gave rise to the 8 T cell receptor beta chains below, sequenced in a study of response to subunit inactivated influenza vaccine. TCRdb reprocessed the RT-PCR reads with MiXCR, giving one entry per CDR3 protein. Of just over 300,000 distinct CDR3 sequences in the sample, just over 20% were seen once. Sample: PBMCs from blood, taken less than 22 months after vaccination. The source of these receptors is a man between 45 and 75 years old who received an inactivated influenza vaccine.

V gene TRBV7-9 combines with J gene TRBJ1-4; D gene unclear. This CDR3 region has 14 residues. Germline V gene data show CDR1 as SEHNR and CDR2 as FQNEAQ (reference sequence). V was pared by 1 base and J by 7 bases, with 10 bases between. The CDR3 bases are TGTGCCAGCAGCTTAGTTGGAGGTGTTGAAAAACTGTTTTTT. Residues: CASSLVGGVEKLFF.

The V call is TRBV5-1, the J call TRBJ2-5; perhaps TRBD1 as D (5 bases). With 3 bases removed from V and 0 bases from J, the gap between germline ends came to 9 bases. This CDR3 comprises 14 residues. Per germline, CDR1 SGHRS and CDR2 YFSETQ. The CDR3 DNA reads as TGCGCCAGCAGCTCACAGGAATACCAAGAGACCCAGTACTTC. This codes for CASSSQEYQETQYF.

The genes are TRBV10-3 and TRBJ2-7; TRBD1 matches at 7 bases. This CDR3 has 13 residues. The germline V gene encodes CDR1 ENHRY and CDR2 SYGVKD. J gave up 0 bases and V 5 bases, and 1 base lay outside the gene matches. CDR3 nucleotides: TGTGCCATCAGTTCAGGGGGCTCCTACGAGCAGTACTTC. Its translation: CAISSGGSYEQYF.

This clonotype was counted only a few times. CDR3 residues: CASSHGRTEAFF. DNA for the CDR3: TGTGCCAGCTCCCACGGGAGGACTGAAGCTTTCTTT. The chain joins TRBV18 to TRBJ1-1; no reliable D call. V was clipped by 6 bases and J by 5 bases, with 10 bases between them. Germline V CDR1 and CDR2: KGHSH, LQKENI. The CDR3 contains 12 residues.

The sample holds a few counts of this clonotype. The V and J genes are TRBV25-1 and TRBJ2-2; D gene ambiguous. V lost 4 bases and J lost 4, with 4 bases in between. CDR3 length equals 12 residues. Germline V gene lookup returns CDR1 MGHDK and CDR2 SYGVNS. Here the CDR3 reads CASSAGTGELFF. The DNA for the CDR3 is TGTGCCAGCAGTGCAGGCACCGGGGAGCTGTTTTTT.

This sequence joins TRBV23-1 and TRBJ1-6, with a weak D call TRBD1 (5 bases). TRBV23-1 is marked as an open reading frame, function uncertain. The length of the CDR3 is 15 residues. V lost 4 bases to trimming and J lost 7 bases, with 14 bases between them. Here the CDR3 reads CASSPPGLENSPLHF. The CDR3 region has the DNA TGCGCCAGCAGTCCGCCGGGACTGGAAAATTCACCCCTCCACTTT.

The V call is TRBV3-1, the J call TRBJ1-4; 11 positions agree with TRBD1. Germline CDR1 is LGHDT and CDR2 is YNNKEL (reference sequence). This CDR3 is built from 17 residues. With V trimmed by 4 bases and J by 5 bases, 9 bases remained unmatched. The CDR3 reads CASSPRTGGGPNEKLFF. CDR3 DNA: TGTGCCAGCAGCCCCCGGACAGGGGGCGGACCAAATGAAAAACTGTTTTTT. Supplemented by reference TRBV3-1 and TRBJ1-4, the full variable domain reads DTAVSQTPKYLVTQMGNDKSIKCEQNLGHDTMYWYKQDSKKFLKIMFSYNNKELIINETVPNRFSPKSPDKAHLNLHINSLELGDSAVYFCASSPRTGGGPNEKLFFGSGTQLSVL.

This clonotype was detected only a few times. V gene TRBV4-3 combines with J gene TRBJ1-3; the match to TRBD1 covers 8 bases. Per germline, CDR1 LGHNA and CDR2 YSLEER. This CDR3 is built from 14 residues. V lost 0 bases, J lost 8 bases, and 3 bases stayed unmatched. The CDR3 protein is CASSQDRGRDTIYF. DNA for the CDR3: TGCGCCAGCAGCCAAGACAGGGGGCGAGACACCATATATTTT.